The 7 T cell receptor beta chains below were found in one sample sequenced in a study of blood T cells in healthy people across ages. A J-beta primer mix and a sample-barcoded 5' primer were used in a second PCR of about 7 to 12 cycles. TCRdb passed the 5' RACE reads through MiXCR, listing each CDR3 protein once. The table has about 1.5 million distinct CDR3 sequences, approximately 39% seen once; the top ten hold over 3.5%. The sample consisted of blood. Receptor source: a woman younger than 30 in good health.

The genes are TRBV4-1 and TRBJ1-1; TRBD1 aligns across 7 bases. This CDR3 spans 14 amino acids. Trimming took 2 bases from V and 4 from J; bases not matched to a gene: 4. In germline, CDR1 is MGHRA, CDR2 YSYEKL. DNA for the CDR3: TGCGCCAGCAGCCAAAGACAGGGTGCCACTGAAGCTTTCTTT. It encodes CASSQRQGATEAFF.

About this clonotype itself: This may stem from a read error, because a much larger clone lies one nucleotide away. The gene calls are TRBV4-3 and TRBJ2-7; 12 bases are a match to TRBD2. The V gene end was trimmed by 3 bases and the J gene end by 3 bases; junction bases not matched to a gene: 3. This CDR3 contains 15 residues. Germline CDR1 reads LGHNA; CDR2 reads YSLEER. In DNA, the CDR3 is TGCGCCAGCAGCCACGAGACTAGCGGGGGCTACGAGCAGTACTTC. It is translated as CASSHETSGGYEQYF.

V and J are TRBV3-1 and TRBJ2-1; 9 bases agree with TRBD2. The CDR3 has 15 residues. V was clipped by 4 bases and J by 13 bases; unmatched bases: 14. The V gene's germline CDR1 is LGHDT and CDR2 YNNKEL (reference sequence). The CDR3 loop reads CASSRSTSGQETQFF. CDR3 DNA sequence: TGTGCCAGCAGCCGATCGACTAGCGGACAAGAGACCCAGTTCTTC.

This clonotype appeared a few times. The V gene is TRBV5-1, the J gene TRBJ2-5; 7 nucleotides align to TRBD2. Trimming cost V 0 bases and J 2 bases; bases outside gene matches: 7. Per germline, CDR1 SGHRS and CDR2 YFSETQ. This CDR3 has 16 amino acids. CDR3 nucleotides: TGCGCCAGCAGCTTGGTAGCTAGCGGACCTCAAGAGACCCAGTACTTC. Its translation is CASSLVASGPQETQYF.

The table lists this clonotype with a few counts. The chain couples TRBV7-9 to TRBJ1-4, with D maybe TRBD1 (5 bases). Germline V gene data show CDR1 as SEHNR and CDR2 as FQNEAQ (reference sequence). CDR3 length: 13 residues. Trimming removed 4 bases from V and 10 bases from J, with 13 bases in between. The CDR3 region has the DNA TGTGCCAGCAGCTCAACAACCAGGGTAAAACTGTTTTTT. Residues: CASSSTTRVKLFF.

The CDR3, as DNA: TGTGCCAGCAGCCAAGATCAAGGTATACAACGGCAGTACTTC. Residues: CASSQDQGIQRQYF. This chain joins TRBV4-2 and TRBJ2-5, with D unresolved. Germline V gene sequence: CDR1 LGHNA, CDR2 YNFKEQ. V was cut by 0 bases and J by 11 bases, with 16 bases left in between. This CDR3 has 14 amino acids.

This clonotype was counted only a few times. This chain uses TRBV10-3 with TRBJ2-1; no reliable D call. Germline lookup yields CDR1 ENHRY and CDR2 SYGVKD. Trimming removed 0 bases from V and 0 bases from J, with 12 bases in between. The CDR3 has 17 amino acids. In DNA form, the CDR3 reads TGTGCCATCAGTGAGTCTATCACTCCGAGCTCCTACAATGAGCAGTTCTTC. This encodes CAISESITPSSYNEQFF.